This T cell receptor (beta chain) was recorded in a study of blood T cell repertoires in COVID-19. The wider study: The United States, Italy and Spain supplied acute and convalescent COVID-19 samples.

The V gene's germline CDR1 is KGHSH and CDR2 LQKENI. There are 16 residues in the CDR3. V gave up 3 bases and J gave up 3 bases, with 17 bases separating them. TCRdb's table, derived via immunoSEQ multiplex PCR, lists solely in-frame clones and lacks some. Of roughly 340,000 clones in the sample, almost 90% are singletons; the top ten hold around 7.9%. It was during active infection that Seattle patients were enrolled and then longitudinally followed. Material: peripheral blood. The sequence came from a woman between 65 and 79 years old with COVID-19, enrolled during active disease. The chain has TRBV18 and TRBJ1-1; D gene uncertain. CDR3 residues: CASSPPRGREDTEAFF. DNA for the CDR3: TGTGCCAGCTCACCGCCCCGTGGGCGGGAGGACACTGAAGCTTTCTTT.